A single sample is the source of the 7 T cell receptor beta chains below, sequenced in a study of OX40 agonist ivuxolimab in advanced cancers. Some clones are missing from TCRdb's copy, which holds only in-frame ones; the method was immunoSEQ multiplex PCR. The sample has 55,000 to 90,000 clones, about 86% seen once. The specimen was CD4+ or CD8+ T cells sorted from blood, collected in a trial of the OX40 agonist ivuxolimab. These receptors were obtained from an adult with an advanced solid tumor such as melanoma, head and neck, liver or kidney cancer.

The chain links TRBV14 to TRBJ1-2, with 7 nucleotides matching TRBD1. The CDR3 spans 13 residues. Trimming removed 5 bases from V and 8 bases from J; junction bases left unmatched: 8. Germline V gene lookup returns CDR1 SGHDN and CDR2 FVKESK. The CDR3 sequence: CASSSRQGEGYTF. The CDR3 nucleotides read TGTGCCAGCAGCTCGAGACAGGGAGAAGGCTACACCTTC. The full variable domain, with the rest looked up from reference TRBV14 and TRBJ1-2, is EAGVTQFPSHSVIEKGQTVTLRCDPISGHDNLYWYRRVMGKEIKFLLHFVKESKQDESGMPNNRFLAERTGGTYSTLKVQPAELEDSGVYFCASSSRQGEGYTFGSGTRLTVV.

The CDR3 protein is CSVFGISGANVLTF. CDR3 DNA: TGTTCAGTATTTGGGATCTCTGGGGCCAACGTCCTGACTTTC. The J gene is TRBJ2-6, the V gene TRBV7-2, with no clear D. The CDR3 length is 14 residues. CDR1 SGHTA and CDR2 FQGNSA come from the germline V gene.

The chain has TRBV11-2 and TRBJ2-4; 7 bases match TRBD1. The length of the CDR3 is 14 residues. CDR1 SGHAT and CDR2 FQNNGV come from the germline V gene. V lost 6 bases and J lost 5; bases outside the gene matches: 7. CDR3: CASRTWDSQNIQYF. CDR3 bases: TGTGCCAGCAGGACTTGGGACAGCCAAAACATTCAGTACTTC.

A few counts support this clone. The V gene is TRBV5-5, the J gene TRBJ1-5; no reliable D call. Germline CDR1 reads SGHKS; CDR2 reads YYEKEE (reference sequence). Deletions cut 0 bases from V and 5 bases from J, with 12 bases between. The CDR3 totals 15 residues. Written as DNA, the CDR3 is TGTGCCAGCAGCTTGGATTTCGTCAGCGATCAGCCCCAGCATTTT. This codes for CASSLDFVSDQPQHF.

The chain joins TRBV19 to TRBJ2-7; 8 bases align to TRBD2. V shed 5 bases and J 1 base; nucleotides not matched to a gene: 10. CDR3 size: 16 residues. CDR1 and CDR2 (germline): LNHDA, SQIVND (reference sequence). The CDR3 loop is CASSGLVREASYEQYF. CDR3 nucleotides: TGTGCCAGTAGTGGACTAGTGCGGGAGGCATCCTACGAGCAGTACTTC.

The chain carries TRBV29-1 and TRBJ1-5; possible D gene TRBD1, 5 bases. The germline CDR1 and CDR2 sequences are SQVTM and ANQGSEA. This CDR3 spans 13 amino acids. V gave up 6 bases and J gave up 4 bases, with 13 bases separating them. In DNA, the CDR3 is TGCAGCGTACGCGGGACGGGGAATCAGCCCCAGCATTTT. Translation: CSVRGTGNQPQHF.

This clone was detected only once. This rearrangement joins TRBV28 to TRBJ1-2; tentatively, D is TRBD1 (5 bases). Germline V gene data show CDR1 as MDHEN and CDR2 as SYDVKM. The V and J ends lost 6 bases and 4 bases respectively, with 15 bases between them. This CDR3 is 14 amino acids long. The CDR3 nucleotides read TGTGCCAGCAGAGGGGACCCGCTAGGCTATGGCTACACCTTC. It codes for CASRGDPLGYGYTF.